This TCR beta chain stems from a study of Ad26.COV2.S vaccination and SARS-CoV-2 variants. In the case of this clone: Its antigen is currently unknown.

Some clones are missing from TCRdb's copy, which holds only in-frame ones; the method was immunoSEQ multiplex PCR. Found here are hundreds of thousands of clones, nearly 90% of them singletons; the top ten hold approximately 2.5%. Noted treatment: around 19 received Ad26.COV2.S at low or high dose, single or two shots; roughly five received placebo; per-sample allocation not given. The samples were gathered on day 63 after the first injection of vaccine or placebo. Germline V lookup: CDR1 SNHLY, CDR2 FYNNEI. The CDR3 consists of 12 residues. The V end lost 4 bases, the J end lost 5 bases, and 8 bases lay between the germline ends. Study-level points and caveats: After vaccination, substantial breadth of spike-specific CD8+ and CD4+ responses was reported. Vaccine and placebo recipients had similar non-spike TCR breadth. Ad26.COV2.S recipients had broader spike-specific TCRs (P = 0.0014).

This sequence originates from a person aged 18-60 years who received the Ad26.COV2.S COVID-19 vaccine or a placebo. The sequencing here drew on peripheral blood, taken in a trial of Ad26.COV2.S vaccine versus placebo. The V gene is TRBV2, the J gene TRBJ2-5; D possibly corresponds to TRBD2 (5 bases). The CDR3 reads CASSGGRETQYF. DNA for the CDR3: TGTGCCAGCAGTGGCGGGCGGGAGACCCAGTACTTC.